This entry is about one T cell receptor beta chain. Its target is not known. This entry belongs to a study of cytomegalovirus exposure and HLA in healthy donors. Study results and caveats: The study designated about 180 TCR beta chains cytomegalovirus-associated. A few chains linked to CMV were shown in vitro to be specific for CMV antigens. With DRB1 most and HLA-C fewest, TCR association rates differed between HLA loci in a later analysis. Within the data, a cluster of highly shared sequence variants was likely a sequencing artifact.

CDR3 size: 16 residues. CDR1 is MGHDK, CDR2 SYGVNS, per germline. V gave up 2 bases and J gave up 4 bases, with 15 bases separating them. Primers included in the PCR were 60 Vbeta and 13 Jbeta primers. This table comes from immunoSEQ multiplex PCR, and its TCRdb copy is limited to in-frame clones, with some not included. The sample has tens of thousands of clones; roughly 73% are singletons. The receptor was isolated from a woman in her forties in good health and CMV-seropositive. Sequenced material: PBMCs. V usage is TRBV25-1 and J usage is TRBJ1-5; a possible D gene is TRBD1 (6 bases). The CDR3 loop is CASSESWGGFNQPQHF. The CDR3 coding sequence is TGTGCCAGCAGTGAAAGTTGGGGGGGCTTTAATCAGCCCCAGCATTTT.